These 27 T cell receptor beta chains were all obtained from the same sample, sequenced in a study of T cell responses to AZD1222 COVID-19 vaccine. The repertoire was sequenced with immunoSEQ multiplex PCR; TCRdb's copy has only in-frame clones and lacks some. Of around 100,000 clones in the sample, more than 75% were seen once. The material was peripheral blood, obtained on day 0 of AZD1222 vaccination. Receptors originate from an adult in good health.

The V and J genes are TRBV3-1 (or the pseudogene TRBV3-2) and TRBJ2-7, with 7 nucleotides matching TRBD1. The CDR3 covers 14 residues. V was clipped by 11 bases and J by 2 bases; unmatched bases: 12. From germline, CDR1 is LGHDT and CDR2 YNNKEL (reference sequence). CDR3 sequence (DNA): TGTGCCGCCGAATCGACAGGGAAGCCCTACGAGCAGTACTTC. It codes for CAAESTGKPYEQYF.

This chain connects TRBV6-1 to TRBJ2-2; D remains ambiguous. There are 15 residues in the CDR3. The V gene lost 2 bases and the J gene lost 0 bases, with 7 bases spanning the gap. CDR1 MNHNS and CDR2 SASEGT come from the germline V gene. CDR3 coding DNA: TGTGCCAGCAGTGAACAGCCCACGAACACCGGGGAGCTGTTTTTT. Translation: CASSEQPTNTGELFF.

V and J are TRBV7-9 and TRBJ1-1; TRBD1 might be the D (5 bases). Trimming took off 0 bases at V and 7 bases at J, with 12 bases between the two ends. CDR1 is SEHNR and CDR2 is FQNEAQ in the germline V gene (reference sequence). The CDR3 has 14 residues. The CDR3 region has the DNA TGTGCCAGCAGCTTAGCGCTAAGGGACTTTGAAGCTTTCTTT. It yields the protein CASSLALRDFEAFF.

This chain uses TRBV15 with TRBJ1-4; TRBD1 aligns across 9 bases. The V gene end was trimmed by 1 base and the J gene end by 5 bases; junction bases not matched to a gene: 5. Germline CDR1 LNHNV, CDR2 YYDKDF (reference sequence). The CDR3 loop spans 16 amino acids. Written as DNA, the CDR3 is TGTGCCACCAGCAGAGGGCGGGGGACAGGGAATGAAAAACTGTTTTTT. Residues: CATSRGRGTGNEKLFF.

This clone was seen a single time. The CDR3 sequence is CASSKTEAVEKLFF. The CDR3 coding sequence is TGTGCCAGCTCTAAAACAGAAGCGGTCGAAAAACTGTTTTTT. This chain uses TRBV18 with TRBJ1-4; D gene unclear. Trimming took 6 bases from V and 8 from J, leaving 16 bases between them. The CDR3 length is 14 residues. CDR1 and CDR2 from the germline V gene are KGHSH and LQKENI.

V is TRBV6-2 or TRBV6-3 and J is TRBJ1-1, with 8 bases fitting TRBD1. This CDR3 has 16 amino acids. Trimming at V came to 6 bases and at J to 4 bases, leaving 13 bases not matched to a gene. Germline V CDR1 and CDR2: MNHEY, SVGEGT. For the CDR3, the DNA is TGTGCCAGCAGCTTGGACAGGGCCAGCCGGAGCACTGAAGCTTTCTTT. Its translation is CASSLDRASRSTEAFF.

The chain combines TRBV10-3 with TRBJ1-2, with 8 positions matching TRBD1. J gave up 4 bases and V 6 bases, and 4 bases lay outside the gene matches. The CDR3 runs to 13 residues. Germline V gene data show CDR1 as ENHRY and CDR2 as SYGVKD. CDR3 amino acids: CAISPGGGYGYTF. The CDR3 nucleotides are TGTGCCATCAGCCCAGGGGGCGGCTATGGCTACACCTTC.

The chain is built from TRBV7-6 and TRBJ2-2, with D possibly TRBD2 on 7 matching bases. The CDR3 runs 15 residues. Between the trimmed V and J ends, which lost 5 bases and 0 bases, there was a span of 10 bases. Germline V gene data show CDR1 as SGHVS and CDR2 as FNYEAQ. CDR3 coding DNA: TGTGCCAGCAGCACCGGGGGGCCGAACACCGGGGAGCTGTTTTTT. Translation gives CASSTGGPNTGELFF. Supplemented by reference TRBV7-6 and TRBJ2-2, the full variable domain reads GAGVSQSPRYKVTKRGQDVALRCDPISGHVSLYWYRQALGQGPEFLTYFNYEAQQDKSGLPNDRFSAERPEGSISTLTIQRTEQRDSAMYRCASSTGGPNTGELFFGEGSRLTVL.

The chain recombines TRBV29-1 with TRBJ1-2; D not resolved. Germline V gene lookup returns CDR1 SQVTM and CDR2 ANQGSEA. V was trimmed by 7 bases and J by 2 bases, leaving 14 bases between them. The CDR3 sequence is 13 residues long. CDR3 nucleotide sequence: TGCAGCGCGAGCCGGGTATCCAACTATGGCTACACCTTC. It specifies CSASRVSNYGYTF.

The chain has TRBV7-6 and TRBJ1-6; D perhaps matches TRBD1 (6 bases). Between the trimmed V and J ends, which lost 1 base and 10 bases, there was a span of 17 bases. CDR1 is SGHVS and CDR2 is FNYEAQ in the germline V gene. The CDR3 loop spans 16 amino acids. The CDR3, as DNA: TGTGCCAGCAGCTTAGGGGCTCCAGGGGACAACTCACCCCTCCACTTT. This encodes CASSLGAPGDNSPLHF.

V is TRBV9 and J is TRBJ1-6; no firm D call. CDR3 length: 14 residues. The V gene's germline CDR1 is SGDLS and CDR2 YYNGEE. Trimming cost V 2 bases and J 6 bases, with 9 bases left between them. This CDR3 is CASSVQGTNSPLHF. The CDR3 nucleotides are TGTGCCAGCAGCGTTCAAGGAACTAATTCACCCCTCCACTTT.

The V and J genes are TRBV5-6 and TRBJ1-2; 7 bases map to TRBD1. Germline CDR1 and CDR2: SGHDT and YYEEEE. The CDR3 is 15 amino acids. Germline trimming cut 3 bases from V and 1 base from J; bases unmatched to any gene: 6. CDR3 sequence: CASSSRTGFNYGYTF. The CDR3, as DNA: TGTGCCAGCAGCTCTCGGACAGGTTTTAACTATGGCTACACCTTC.

The CDR3 reads CASSFSQGPDYGYTF. For the CDR3, the DNA is TGCGCCAGCAGTTTCTCCCAGGGGCCCGACTATGGCTACACCTTC. The chain carries TRBV5-1 and TRBJ1-2; a possible D gene is TRBD1 (6 bases). This CDR3 is built from 15 residues. The germline V and J ends were trimmed by 5 bases and 3 bases, with 17 bases remaining between them. CDR1 and CDR2 from the germline V gene are SGHRS and YFSETQ.

J is TRBJ1-2 and V is TRBV6-5; D ambiguous. Germline loops: CDR1 MNHEY, CDR2 SVGAGI. CDR3 length equals 12 residues. Trimming took off 2 bases at V and 3 bases at J, with 4 bases between the two ends. DNA of the CDR3: TGTGCCAGCAGTTACGGGGACTATGGCTACACCTTC. This codes for CASSYGDYGYTF.

Here the CDR3 DNA reads TGTGCCAGCAAGGAGGGGTTAAGCACTGAAGCTTTCTTT. It yields the protein CASKEGLSTEAFF. The chain joins TRBV27 to TRBJ1-1; D is possibly TRBD1 (5 bases). From germline, CDR1 is MNHEY and CDR2 SMNVEV (reference sequence). CDR3 length: 13 residues. Between the trimmed V and J ends, which lost 7 bases and 4 bases, there was a span of 13 bases.

Points on this clone: This sample includes further DNA sequences coding for the same CDR3. The rearrangement links TRBV30 to TRBJ1-6, with D unclear. CDR1 and CDR2 from the germline V gene are GTSNPN and SVGIG (reference sequence). Trimming removed 1 base at V and 7 bases at J, with 5 bases between. The CDR3 consists of 12 residues. The DNA for the CDR3 is TGTGCCTGGAGTGGGGCAAATTCACCCCTCCACTTT. Residues: CAWSGANSPLHF.

The chain recombines TRBV4-3 with TRBJ1-6; D uncertain. V lost 1 base to trimming and J lost 5 bases, with 9 bases between them. The CDR3 is 15 residues long. Germline lookup yields CDR1 LGHNA and CDR2 YSLEER. CDR3 protein: CASSQALGNNSPLHF. In nucleotides, the CDR3 is TGCGCCAGCAGCCAAGCGTTGGGAAATAATTCACCCCTCCACTTT.

The chain combines TRBV3-1 (or the pseudogene TRBV3-2) with TRBJ2-7; D may correspond to TRBD1 or TRBD2 (6 bases each). V was clipped by 4 bases and J by 4 bases, with 17 bases between them. The length of the CDR3 is 15 residues. Germline assignment: CDR1 LGHDT and CDR2 YNNKEL (reference sequence). The CDR3 nucleotides read TGTGCCAGCAGCCGCCGACAGGAGGGAAGGTACGAGCAGTACTTC. This translates into CASSRRQEGRYEQYF.

Only a few counts were recorded for this clone. This rearrangement joins TRBV6-4 to TRBJ2-1; 8 bases line up with TRBD2. CDR3 length: 16 residues. Germline V gene sequence: CDR1 MRHNA, CDR2 SNTAGT. Trimming removed 5 bases from V and 4 bases from J; junction bases left unmatched: 10. The CDR3 DNA follows: TGTGCCAGCAGTTCCCAAACCGGGGGGGGTTACAATGAGCAGTTCTTC. Its translation: CASSSQTGGGYNEQFF.

The chain carries TRBV10-3 and TRBJ1-2, with unresolved D. Trimming shortened V by 7 bases and J by 8 bases, and 17 bases separated the two germline ends. The CDR3 has 13 amino acids. CDR1 and CDR2 (germline): ENHRY, SYGVKD. The CDR3 bases are TGTGCCATCACCGGCCAGCCCTTACGCGGCTACACCTTC. Its translation: CAITGQPLRGYTF.

This chain uses TRBV6-5 with TRBJ1-1; D is undetermined. V was trimmed by 5 bases and J by 3 bases, leaving 10 bases between them. CDR3 length: 13 amino acids. Germline assignment: CDR1 MNHEY and CDR2 SVGAGI. This CDR3 is CASSTHRDTEAFF. CDR3 in DNA: TGTGCCAGCAGTACGCATAGGGACACTGAAGCTTTCTTT.

V gene TRBV24-1 combines with J gene TRBJ2-3; 9 bases align to TRBD2. J gave up 2 bases and V 2 bases, and 22 bases lay outside the gene matches. The length of the CDR3 is 22 residues. CDR1 is KGHDR and CDR2 is SFDVKD in the germline V gene. The CDR3 sequence is CATSDSAGTSSVGTWYTDTQYF. CDR3 nucleotide sequence: TGTGCCACCAGTGATTCTGCCGGGACTAGCTCGGTAGGGACATGGTACACAGATACGCAGTATTTT.

CDR3: CASSLVLQKNTEAFF. CDR3 DNA sequence: TGTGCCAGCAGCTTAGTTCTACAGAAGAACACTGAAGCTTTCTTT. This chain joins TRBV7-2 and TRBJ1-1; no clear D. The CDR3 contains 15 residues. Germline loops: CDR1 SGHTA, CDR2 FQGNSA. V lost 1 base, J lost 1 base, and 10 bases lay in between.

The V gene is TRBV18, the J gene TRBJ1-6, with TRBD1 matching over 8 bases. Germline-derived CDR1 and CDR2 are KGHSH and LQKENI. The length of the CDR3 is 15 residues. The V gene end was trimmed by 4 bases and the J gene end by 6 bases; junction bases not matched to a gene: 5. In DNA, the CDR3 is TGTGCCAGCTCACAGACAGGGGCGACTAATTCACCCCTCCACTTT. Protein sequence: CASSQTGATNSPLHF.

This clone was observed once. The V call is TRBV6-2 or TRBV6-3, the J call TRBJ2-7; TRBD1 aligns across 11 bases. The germline CDR1 and CDR2 sequences are MNHEY and SVGEGT. This CDR3 has 15 amino acids. Trimming took 5 bases from V and 3 from J; bases not matched to a gene: 6. The CDR3 loop reads CASSNRDRGFYEQYF. The CDR3, as DNA: TGTGCCAGCAGTAACCGGGACAGGGGGTTCTACGAGCAGTACTTC.

The chain joins TRBV30 to TRBJ1-1; D is ambiguous. Germline-derived CDR1 and CDR2 are GTSNPN and SVGIG (reference sequence). V lost 0 bases and J 3 bases, leaving 11 bases between the germline ends. The CDR3 length is 14 residues. In nucleotides, the CDR3 is TGTGCCTGGAGTGTACTAGAAGGGTACACTGAAGCTTTCTTT. This sequence encodes CAWSVLEGYTEAFF. Full variable domain (missing parts from reference TRBV30 and TRBJ1-1): SQTIHQWPATLVQPVGSPLSLECTVEGTSNPNLYWYRQAAGRGLQLLFYSVGIGQISSEVPQNLSASRPQDRQFILSSKKLLLSDSGFYLCAWSVLEGYTEAFFGQGTRLTVV.

The V and J genes are TRBV21-1 and TRBJ1-2. TRBV21-1 is noted as a pseudogene. This CDR3 region has 17 residues. The CDR3 DNA follows: TGTGCCAGCAGCAAGCGCCGCCCCCCAGTGCTTAACTATGGCTACACCTTC. Translation: CASSKRRPPVLNYGYTF.